Detailed here is one TCR beta chain. What it recognizes is unknown. The V gene's germline CDR1 is DFQATT and CDR2 SNEGSKA (reference sequence). V trimming: 6 bases; J trimming: 5 bases; junction bases outside the gene matches: 9. This CDR3 is built from 13 residues. This sample was taken from a study of T-cell memory formation after mild COVID-19. At the level of the study: The study found TCR clusters largely donor specific. General study results and limits: Clones contracting over day 15 to 85 were CD4/CD8 balanced, with later expanders leaning CD4+.

Constant-segment primers were used for 5'RACE, and the resulting TCR alpha and TCR beta cDNA libraries carried sample barcodes and UMIs. TCRdb independently ran MiXCR on the 5' RACE reads; one entry per CDR3 protein. The sample carries about 260,000 distinct CDR3 sequences, about a sixth recorded once. This clonotype was sampled from a man younger than 35 who had mild COVID-19 (a few samples of this study predate the infection). Cell type and time point are not known. The sample was PBMCs or a T cell subset sorted from them (not recorded which). The chain has TRBV20-1 and TRBJ2-7; 8 nucleotides match TRBD2. CDR3 loop: CSALPPGGDEQYF. CDR3 nucleotide sequence: TGCAGTGCCCTCCCCCCGGGGGGGGACGAGCAGTACTTC.